This TCR beta chain was documented in a study of PD-1 blockade in classical Hodgkin lymphoma (TCRdb year 2020). For the wider study: Nivolumab dosing was 3 mg/kg intravenously every 2 weeks, continuing until either disease progression or unacceptable toxicity. To define a peripheral blood immune signature of response to PD-1 blockade in classical Hodgkin lymphoma, the study combined TCR beta sequencing with CyTOF. General conclusions and limits of the study: Baseline TCR diversity was reported to be lower in newly diagnosed patients than in healthy donors and to be lower still in relapsed/refractory patients. A significant rise by C4D1 was seen in CD4+ but not CD8+ TCR diversity (p=0.0027 vs p=0.16), with the rise being most apparent in complete responders (p=0.02). The study was restricted to a single clinical trial cohort, and the causes of repertoire differences, possibly disease activity or prior therapy, were left undefined. Lower diversity was seen in patients whose nivolumab began less than 1 year after ASCT, and these patients were left out of later analyses so that immune reconstitution would not confound the results. Trial patients with a complete response had baseline diversity similar to that of newly diagnosed patients, while partial responders and progressors had significantly lower diversity.

Sample time point, as interpreted from the label and publication: cycle 2 day 1 (C2D1) of nivolumab. All trial patients had relapsed after autologous stem cell transplantation, with cohorts A, B and C differing in prior brentuximab vedotin exposure. The trial cohort included 55 to 65 patients with relapsed/refractory classical Hodgkin lymphoma, and each patient had a best overall response of complete response, partial response or progressive disease. Trial patients were treated with single-agent nivolumab in the multi-cohort phase II CheckMate 205 trial. An independent review committee assessed best overall response by applying the 2007 International Working Group response criteria. Trial PBMCs were collected immediately before nivolumab initiation (C1D1) and during therapy at cycle 2 day 1 and cycle 4 day 1. Peripheral blood was collected in 8 mL Vacutainer Cell Preparation Tubes, from which PBMCs were isolated by centrifugation and then cryopreserved.

As regards this clone: This clone's antigen is unknown. Base qualities are not recorded, but no much larger clone differs from it by a single base.

Including the terminal cysteine and phenylalanine, the CDR3 comprises 16 residues. Here the CDR3 DNA is all that survives: 48 bases in frame from base 1. Taken from the germline V gene, the CDR1 and CDR2 loops are SGHRS and YFSETQ. V is pruned by 7 bases and J by 5 bases, leaving 8 bases of the junction without a gene match. Genomic DNA was extracted with the Qiagen DNeasy kit from unsorted PBMCs and from negatively selected CD4+ and CD8+ fractions. TCR beta CDR3 regions were amplified by immunoSEQ multiplex PCR using primers annealing to V and J segments. A synthetic immune receptor repertoire was used to minimize amplification bias, and any residual bias was removed computationally once sequencing was done. The authors processed their data as follows. Repertoire diversity was quantified as the Shannon entropy index using custom Python scripts. The unsorted, CD4+ and CD8+ repertoires were each analyzed separately, with the exception of combined analyses, where CD4+ and CD8+ sequences were merged in silico. Clonal expansion was defined as a frequency increase of at least 2-fold after treatment compared with C1D1, and clones undetected at baseline were assigned a pseudocount of 0.5. Singleton clones were defined as clones with 0 or 1 copy at C1D1, and non-singleton clones were defined as clones with 2 or more copies. Clones expanded in unsorted samples were annotated as CD4+, CD8+ or unknown by matching protein sequences in sorted samples from the same patient. Wilcoxon tests on paired samples were used to test diversity changes from C1D1 to C4D1. In TCRdb, the immuneACCESS table is reduced to in-frame sequences with V and J assigned. These tables do not hold every clone; where another copy was compared, an unresolved V gene accounts for under half, and the others remain unexplained. V and J calls and clone size are given by that table; D and trimming were obtained from the DNA. In all, the sample holds 35,000 to 50,000 clones, and 65% to 85% of those were seen once. Of the sample, 2.5% to 3% is held by the ten largest clones.

In this chain, TRBV5-1 is recombined with TRBJ2-2, with TRBD2 identical over 13 junction bases. This specimen was peripheral blood mononuclear cells (PBMCs), taken before the second cycle of nivolumab. The TCR originated in a human donor with classical Hodgkin lymphoma. The sequenced DNA: TGCGCCAGCTTCAGGACTAGCGGGAGTAGTACCGGGGAGCTGTTTTTT. This is translated as CASFRTSGSSTGELFF.